The 16 T cell receptor beta chains reported below all come from one sample, sequenced in a study of cytomegalovirus exposure and HLA in healthy donors. It was with 60 Vbeta and 13 Jbeta primers that the PCR ran. Sequencing was performed with immunoSEQ multiplex PCR; in TCRdb, only in-frame clones are kept and a portion is missing. The data contain more than 100,000 clones, about 9.1% of them singletons. The specimen was PBMCs. All receptors derive from a woman aged 40 to 50 in good health and CMV-seropositive.

The sample holds a few counts of this clone. The J gene is TRBJ1-2, the V gene TRBV5-1, with TRBD1 matching over 11 bases. The V gene end was trimmed by 4 bases and the J gene end by 6 bases; junction bases not matched to a gene: 2. The CDR3 is 13 amino acids. Germline assignment: CDR1 SGHRS and CDR2 YFSETQ. CDR3 sequence (DNA): TGCGCCAGCAGCACGGGACAGGGGGATGGCTACACCTTC. This sequence encodes CASSTGQGDGYTF.

The chain joins TRBV5-1 to TRBJ2-3, with 11 nucleotides matching TRBD2. The CDR3 is 16 residues long. V gave up 3 bases and J gave up 1 base; unmatched junction bases: 4. Germline lookup yields CDR1 SGHRS and CDR2 YFSETQ. The CDR3 coding sequence is TGCGCCAGCAGCTCAAAACTAGCGGGGGGCACAGATACGCAGTATTTT. Translation: CASSSKLAGGTDTQYF.

This clone was counted between two and nine times. The rearrangement joins TRBV14 to TRBJ1-5; D not resolved. CDR3 length: 17 amino acids. CDR1 and CDR2 (germline): SGHDN, FVKESK. V lost 0 bases, J lost 0 bases, and 12 bases lay in between. The CDR3 here is CASSQDRGGPSNQPQHF. CDR3 nucleotides: TGTGCCAGCAGCCAAGATCGGGGAGGACCTAGCAATCAGCCCCAGCATTTT.

This clone was picked up a small number of times. The gene calls are TRBV11-2 and TRBJ1-2; 7 bases agree with TRBD1. Germline assignment: CDR1 SGHAT and CDR2 FQNNGV. J lost 1 base, V lost 5 bases, and 4 bases had no gene match. This CDR3 comprises 14 residues. This CDR3 reads CASSLRQGNYGYTF. In nucleotides, the CDR3 is TGTGCCAGCAGCCTTCGACAGGGTAACTATGGCTACACCTTC.

The chain combines TRBV5-1 with TRBJ2-1; perhaps TRBD2 as D (6 bases). The CDR3 is made up of 12 amino acids. With 5 bases removed from V and 8 bases from J, the gap between germline ends came to 11 bases. Per the germline V gene, CDR1 is SGHRS and CDR2 is YFSETQ. This chain's CDR3 is CASSGGFDEQFF. CDR3 DNA: TGCGCCAGCAGTGGAGGGTTCGATGAGCAGTTCTTC.

The chain is built from TRBV7-2 and TRBJ1-2, with unresolved D. Germline CDR1 reads SGHTA; CDR2 reads FQGNSA. Trimming removed 0 bases from V and 4 bases from J, with 6 bases in between. The CDR3 contains 13 residues. The CDR3 nucleotides are TGTGCCAGCAGCTTAGCTCCCGGCTATGGCTACACCTTC. It encodes CASSLAPGYGYTF.

There are a few counts of this clone. The chain links TRBV19 to TRBJ1-5, with 7 positions matching TRBD1. The CDR3 sequence is 15 residues long. The germline gives CDR1 LNHDA, CDR2 SQIVND (reference sequence). V lost 3 bases, J lost 5 bases, and 7 bases stayed unmatched. The CDR3 bases are TGTGCCAGTAGTATCAGGGGGAGCGGTGATCAGCCCCAGCATTTT. It codes for CASSIRGSGDQPQHF.

This chain joins TRBV9 and TRBJ1-1; D is unresolved. V was trimmed by 0 bases and J by 7 bases, leaving 13 bases between them. Per germline, CDR1 SGDLS and CDR2 YYNGEE. This CDR3 spans 14 amino acids. The CDR3, as DNA: TGTGCCAGCAGCGTAGGAACAGCGGCGGATGAAGCTTTCTTT. Encoded protein: CASSVGTAADEAFF.

This sequence joins TRBV7-9 and TRBJ2-5; possibly TRBD1 for D (6 bases). Trimming stripped 7 bases from V and 4 bases from J, with 19 bases between. The CDR3 is made up of 15 amino acids. Germline loops: CDR1 SEHNR, CDR2 FQNEAQ (reference sequence). CDR3 residues: CASTPGTFERETQYF. The CDR3, as DNA: TGTGCCAGCACACCCGGGACATTTGAGAGAGAGACCCAGTACTTC.

There are a few counts of this clone. V gene TRBV15 combines with J gene TRBJ1-1, with TRBD1 as a possible D gene (6 bases). The CDR3 runs 15 residues. The V and J ends lost 7 bases and 4 bases respectively, with 19 bases between them. Germline CDR1 and CDR2: LNHNV and YYDKDF (reference sequence). CDR3 coding DNA: TGTGCCACCATTTCCCGGGACATTCTGAGCACTGAAGCTTTCTTT. This codes for CATISRDILSTEAFF. Drawing the rest from reference TRBV15 and TRBJ1-1, the complete variable domain is DAMVIQNPRYQVTQFGKPVTLSCSQTLNHNVMYWYQQKSSQAPKLLFHYYDKDFNNEADTPDNFQSRRPNTSFCFLDIRSPGLGDTAMYLCATISRDILSTEAFFGQGTRLTVV.

This clone appeared a few times. The chain links TRBV7-8 to TRBJ1-1; D is unresolved. The CDR3 runs to 16 residues. V lost 3 bases to trimming and J lost 5 bases, with 19 bases between them. Germline-derived CDR1 and CDR2 are SGHVS and FQNEAQ. The CDR3 coding sequence is TGTGCCAGCAGCTTCGCCCCCGGACTTTTAGGGACTGAAGCTTTCTTT. Amino acids: CASSFAPGLLGTEAFF.

This clone turned up a few times. Other DNA sequences from this sample encode an identical CDR3 as well. J is TRBJ1-1 and V is TRBV5-1; D might be TRBD1 (5 bases). There are 13 residues in the CDR3. Germline V gene lookup returns CDR1 SGHRS and CDR2 YFSETQ. The V and J ends lost 5 bases and 1 base respectively, with 9 bases between them. CDR3 sequence (DNA): TGCGCCAGCAGTTTACAGGAGAACACTGAAGCTTTCTTT. Protein: CASSLQENTEAFF.

This clone showed up just a few times. This rearrangement joins TRBV6-1 to TRBJ1-2; possibly TRBD1 for D (5 bases). The CDR3 covers 16 residues. Germline V gene lookup returns CDR1 MNHNS and CDR2 SASEGT. V lost 3 bases, J lost 6 bases, and 20 bases lay in between. Here the CDR3 reads CASSDRAPSGNDGYTF. The DNA of the CDR3 is TGTGCCAGCAGTGACAGGGCCCCCTCAGGCAATGATGGCTACACCTTC.

In its sample, this clone was seen a few times. The DNA of the CDR3 is TGTGCCAGTAGTAACTACAGGGATGGGAACACTGAAGCTTTCTTT. Protein product: CASSNYRDGNTEAFF. The gene calls are TRBV19 and TRBJ1-1, with a weak D call TRBD1 (6 bases). V lost 4 bases and J lost 1, with 13 bases in between. CDR1 and CDR2 (germline): LNHDA, SQIVND (reference sequence). The CDR3 is 15 residues long.

The V call is TRBV27, the J call TRBJ2-5; D perhaps matches TRBD2 (6 bases). The germline CDR1 and CDR2 sequences are MNHEY and SMNVEV (reference sequence). This CDR3 comprises 17 residues. The V end lost 6 bases, the J end lost 1 base, and 21 bases lay between the germline ends. DNA for the CDR3: TGTGCCAGCAGGCCCGGGGATACTGGTAGCGGCCAAGAGACCCAGTACTTC. Translation: CASRPGDTGSGQETQYF.

This clone came up a few times. This chain joins TRBV7-2 and TRBJ2-7; possible D gene TRBD1, 5 bases. Trimming took 0 bases from V and 2 from J, leaving 14 bases between them. From germline, CDR1 is SGHTA and CDR2 FQGNSA. This CDR3 is built from 16 residues. CDR3 coding DNA: TGTGCCAGCAGCTTAGCCTTAGACAGACTCCCCTACGAGCAGTACTTC. It codes for CASSLALDRLPYEQYF.